Following are 30 T cell receptor beta chains from one sample sequenced in a study of T cell repertoires in cytomegalovirus infection. Their antigens are not known. TCRdb passed the reads through MiXCR, listing each CDR3 protein once. The sample includes some 800,000 distinct CDR3 sequences, about 29% seen only once; the top ten take 13%. The specimen comprised cultured CD8+ T cells from PBMCs, sampled from culture after CMV antigen stimulation. Receptors were obtained from a human donor in good health (CMV status not recorded). Some clones in this sample may be carry-over from other donors' samples.

The J gene is TRBJ1-2, the V gene TRBV5-4, with a tentative D call TRBD1 (5 bases). Per germline, CDR1 SGHNT and CDR2 YYREEE (reference sequence). V lost 0 bases and J lost 4, with 16 bases in between. There are 16 residues in the CDR3. CDR3 amino acids: CASSLDSGGPSYGYTF. DNA of the CDR3: TGTGCCAGCAGCTTGGATTCCGGGGGTCCCAGCTATGGCTACACCTTC. The whole variable domain, filled in from reference TRBV5-4 and TRBJ1-2, reads ETGVTQSPTHLIKTRGQQVTLRCSSQSGHNTVSWYQQALGQGPQFIFQYYREEENGRGNFPPRFSGLQFPNYSSELNVNALELDDSALYLCASSLDSGGPSYGYTFGSGTRLTVV.

The V and J genes are TRBV11-2 and TRBJ1-1; a weak D match, TRBD1 (6 bases). The CDR3 sequence is 20 residues long. Trimming shortened V by 2 bases and J by 6 bases, and 31 bases separated the two germline ends. In germline, CDR1 is SGHAT, CDR2 FQNNGV. The CDR3 loop reads CASSLWRPQGGFTAGAEAFF. CDR3 DNA sequence: TGTGCCAGCAGCTTATGGCGTCCACAGGGAGGGTTTACGGCGGGCGCTGAAGCTTTCTTT.

A single count supports this clonotype. The chain has TRBV24-1 and TRBJ2-5; D might be TRBD1 (7 bases). The CDR3 has 15 residues. Trimming removed 2 bases from V and 5 bases from J, with 14 bases in between. CDR1 is KGHDR and CDR2 is SFDVKD in the germline V gene. The CDR3 protein is CATSDWRGRRETQYF. The CDR3 coding sequence is TGTGCCACCAGTGATTGGAGGGGGCGCAGGGAGACCCAGTACTTC.

This clonotype was found a few times. The chain employs TRBV11-1 and TRBJ2-5; TRBD2 matches 11 bases. The length of the CDR3 is 17 residues. Germline V gives CDR1 SGHAT, CDR2 FQDESV (reference sequence). V lost 0 bases, J lost 5 bases, and 8 bases stayed unmatched. The DNA for the CDR3 is TGTGCCAGCAGCTTAGCCACTAGCGGGGGCCCTAAGGAGACCCAGTACTTC. Protein: CASSLATSGGPKETQYF.

This clonotype has just a few counts. This sequence joins TRBV4-1 and TRBJ2-1; no firm D call. The CDR3 consists of 12 residues. V lost 1 base and J lost 8, with 6 bases in between. The germline V gene encodes CDR1 MGHRA and CDR2 YSYEKL. The CDR3 DNA sequence: TGCGCCAGCAGCCAAGTAGTCGATGAGCAGTTCTTC. It encodes CASSQVVDEQFF.

The chain is built from TRBV12-3 or TRBV12-4 and TRBJ1-2, with D possibly matching TRBD1 (6 bases). V was trimmed by 4 bases and J by 4 bases, leaving 16 bases between them. This CDR3 comprises 15 residues. In DNA, the CDR3 is TGTGCCAGCAGTTCGGGTCCTCGGACAGCCTATGGCTACACCTTC. Protein: CASSSGPRTAYGYTF.

This clonotype was seen repeatedly, ten times or more. The CDR3 sequence: CASSLRSDTQYF. The CDR3 coding sequence is TGTGCCAGCAGTTTAAGGTCAGATACGCAGTATTTT. The rearrangement uses TRBV27 and TRBJ2-3; the D is unclear. This CDR3 has 12 residues. Trimming pared 2 bases from V and 4 bases from J, leaving 4 bases between. Germline V gene data show CDR1 as MNHEY and CDR2 as SMNVEV (reference sequence).

The rearrangement links TRBV7-6 to TRBJ1-4; a possible D gene is TRBD1 (5 bases). V lost 1 base and J lost 8, with 14 bases in between. Germline CDR1 SGHVS, CDR2 FNYEAQ. The CDR3 totals 15 residues. The CDR3 loop is CASSLEDSLDEKLFF. In DNA form, the CDR3 reads TGTGCCAGCAGCTTAGAAGACAGTTTGGACGAAAAACTGTTTTTT.

This clonotype has a count of ten or more. V gene TRBV7-6 combines with J gene TRBJ1-5, with TRBD1 identical over 9 bases. From germline, CDR1 is SGHVS and CDR2 FNYEAQ. The CDR3 consists of 15 residues. V shed 5 bases and J 5 bases; nucleotides not matched to a gene: 7. CDR3 bases: TGTGCCAGCAGCGAAGGACAGGGGAGGGATCAGCCCCAGCATTTT. This translates into CASSEGQGRDQPQHF.

This chain links TRBV7-9 with TRBJ2-3; TRBD2 matches at 11 bases. The CDR3 contains 17 residues. The V and J ends lost 1 base and 5 bases, in that order; junction bases with no gene match: 8. Germline V gives CDR1 SEHNR, CDR2 FQNEAQ (reference sequence). CDR3 sequence (DNA): TGTGCCAGCAGCTTAGAGACTAGCGGGGAGGATCTAGATACGCAGTATTTT. This sequence encodes CASSLETSGEDLDTQYF.

The V and J genes are TRBV12-3 or TRBV12-4 and TRBJ2-3; 10 bases are shared with TRBD2. There are 17 residues in the CDR3. Germline trimming cut 1 base from V and 6 bases from J; bases unmatched to any gene: 10. CDR3 DNA: TGTGCCAGCAGTTTAGAGAGGCTAGCGGGGGATAGGGATACGCAGTATTTT. Translated, it gives CASSLERLAGDRDTQYF.

This clonotype was counted a few times. The chain recombines TRBV27 with TRBJ1-5; D perhaps matches TRBD1 (5 bases). Trimming removed 6 bases from V and 0 bases from J, with 18 bases in between. The CDR3 length is 17 residues. In germline, CDR1 is MNHEY, CDR2 SMNVEV (reference sequence). DNA of the CDR3: TGTGCCAGCAGCCCCATTAACAGGTTTTATAGCAATCAGCCCCAGCATTTT. Translating gives CASSPINRFYSNQPQHF.

V usage is TRBV14 and J usage is TRBJ1-1; D might be TRBD1 (6 bases). Between the trimmed V and J ends, which lost 2 bases and 4 bases, there was a span of 14 bases. The CDR3 covers 15 residues. Germline V gives CDR1 SGHDN, CDR2 FVKESK. CDR3 region: CASSQFAQGITEAFF. The DNA of the CDR3 is TGTGCCAGCAGCCAATTCGCACAGGGAATCACTGAAGCTTTCTTT.

The V gene is TRBV12-5, the J gene TRBJ2-1, with a possible D match to TRBD1 (5 bases). The CDR3 sequence is 13 residues long. Trimming took off 3 bases at V and 6 bases at J, with 9 bases between the two ends. Germline V gene sequence: CDR1 LGHNT, CDR2 FRNRAP. CDR3 amino acids: CASGFDSSNEQFF. The CDR3 DNA reads as TGTGCTAGTGGTTTCGACAGTTCCAATGAGCAGTTCTTC.

This clonotype was detected ten times or more. The chain combines TRBV7-8 with TRBJ1-1, with D unresolved. From germline, CDR1 is SGHVS and CDR2 FQNEAQ. The CDR3 length is 13 residues. The germline V and J ends were trimmed by 5 bases and 7 bases, with 14 bases remaining between them. CDR3 protein: CASSPSRSLEAFF. The CDR3 nucleotides read TGTGCCAGCAGCCCGTCTAGGAGCCTTGAAGCTTTCTTT.

The chain uses TRBV15 and TRBJ1-2; 9 nucleotides line up with TRBD1. V gave up 8 bases and J gave up 6 bases; unmatched junction bases: 13. This CDR3 is 15 amino acids long. Germline V CDR1 and CDR2: LNHNV, YYDKDF (reference sequence). CDR3 loop: CATCPRDRAANGYTF. In nucleotides, the CDR3 is TGTGCCACCTGCCCGAGGGACAGGGCCGCCAATGGCTACACCTTC.

The chain uses TRBV9 and TRBJ1-1; a weak D match, TRBD1 (5 bases). The germline V and J ends were trimmed by 0 bases and 4 bases, with 13 bases remaining between them. Germline V gives CDR1 SGDLS, CDR2 YYNGEE. This CDR3 contains 15 residues. For the CDR3, the DNA is TGTGCCAGCAGCGTAGATGGGGGGGTAAGCACTGAAGCTTTCTTT. Translating gives CASSVDGGVSTEAFF.

V is TRBV6-2 or TRBV6-3 and J is TRBJ2-1; D gene uncertain. CDR1 is MNHEY, CDR2 SVGEGT, per germline. The CDR3 has 13 amino acids. The V end was cut by 0 bases, the J end by 7 bases, with 7 bases between. CDR3 sequence (DNA): TGTGCCAGCAGTTACTCAGATCCAAATGAGCAGTTCTTC. Its translation is CASSYSDPNEQFF.

This clonotype was observed many times. The chain recombines TRBV7-9 with TRBJ1-2; possible D gene TRBD1, 6 bases. The CDR3 loop spans 16 amino acids. Germline-derived CDR1 and CDR2 are SEHNR and FQNEAQ (reference sequence). Trimming stripped 3 bases from V and 4 bases from J, with 18 bases between. CDR3 nucleotide sequence: TGTGCCAGCAGCTTGGGGGGGGGCTTGACCGCCTATGGCTACACCTTC. Its translation: CASSLGGGLTAYGYTF.

The chain joins TRBV4-3 to TRBJ1-1; unclear D gene. Germline V lookup: CDR1 LGHNA, CDR2 YSLEER. Trimming took 0 bases from V and 1 from J, leaving 9 bases between them. This CDR3 contains 15 residues. CDR3 nucleotide sequence: TGCGCCAGCAGCCAAGATCGGGAGCGGAACACTGAAGCTTTCTTT. It translates to CASSQDRERNTEAFF.

This clonotype has just a few counts. This chain joins TRBV27 and TRBJ2-1, with D unresolved. Trimming took off 10 bases at V and 0 bases at J, with 7 bases between the two ends. The CDR3 has 12 amino acids. Looked up from germline, CDR1 is MNHEY and CDR2 is SMNVEV (reference sequence). For the CDR3, the DNA is TGTGCCACCCTCGGCTCCTACAATGAGCAGTTCTTC. As protein: CATLGSYNEQFF.

V is TRBV27 and J is TRBJ1-1; the match to TRBD1 covers 7 bases. This CDR3 contains 14 residues. The germline CDR1 and CDR2 sequences are MNHEY and SMNVEV (reference sequence). Germline trimming cut 5 bases from V and 6 bases from J; bases unmatched to any gene: 9. Here the CDR3 reads CASSLPGGLAEAFF. The CDR3 region has the DNA TGTGCCAGCAGTCTGCCAGGGGGACTCGCTGAAGCTTTCTTT.

As for this clonotype: The junction shows a germline mismatch at one end, possibly a read error. The chain is built from TRBV29-1 and TRBJ2-1, with D possibly matching TRBD2 (6 bases). From germline, CDR1 is SQVTM and CDR2 ANQGSEA. The CDR3 has 12 amino acids. The CDR3 protein is CSYPGLNNEQLF. Written as DNA, the CDR3 is TGCAGCTACCCGGGACTCAACAATGAGCAGCTCTTC.

The chain has TRBV6-2 or TRBV6-3 and TRBJ2-7, with 9 bases aligning to TRBD1. The CDR3 runs 16 residues. Germline CDR1 is MNHEY and CDR2 is SVGEGT. Here the CDR3 reads CASSYLGTGSSYEQYV. The CDR3 nucleotides are TGTGCCAGCAGCTACTTGGGGACAGGGAGCTCCTACGAGCAGTACGTC.

This clonotype has more than one count but fewer than ten. The rearrangement uses TRBV12-3 or TRBV12-4 and TRBJ2-2; tentative D call: TRBD2 (7 bases). The CDR3 spans 12 residues. With 9 bases removed from V and 6 bases from J, the gap between germline ends came to 11 bases. The CDR3 here is CASRGGSGELFF. The CDR3 DNA follows: TGTGCCAGTAGGGGGGGGTCCGGGGAGCTGTTTTTT.

This clonotype was seen just once. The rearrangement uses TRBV4-1 and TRBJ2-3; 9 positions agree with TRBD1. This CDR3 has 14 residues. V dropped 2 bases and J dropped 6; count of bases not matched to a gene: 3. Germline CDR1 is MGHRA and CDR2 is YSYEKL. The CDR3 region has the DNA TGCGCCAGCAGCCAAAAGACAGGGGGGGATACGCAGTATTTT. Translated: CASSQKTGGDTQYF.

There are a few counts of this clonotype. This chain joins TRBV27 and TRBJ2-3; 12 bases agree with TRBD2. Per the germline V gene, CDR1 is MNHEY and CDR2 is SMNVEV (reference sequence). With 0 bases clipped from V and 3 bases from J, the junction kept 13 bases outside the gene matches. This CDR3 comprises 20 residues. The CDR3: CASSLSIGLAGGPGTDTQYF. Written as DNA, the CDR3 is TGTGCCAGCAGTTTATCGATCGGGCTAGCGGGGGGGCCGGGGACAGATACGCAGTATTTT.

The chain carries TRBV6-2 or TRBV6-3 and TRBJ2-7; possibly TRBD1 or TRBD2 for D (5 bases each). Deletions cut 1 base from V and 0 bases from J, with 16 bases between. The germline V gene encodes CDR1 MNHEY and CDR2 SVGEGT. The CDR3 is 17 residues long. CDR3 nucleotide sequence: TGTGCCAGCAGTTACTTCCCCGGGACGGGAAGCTCCTACGAGCAGTACTTC. It encodes CASSYFPGTGSSYEQYF.

This chain joins TRBV6-8 and TRBJ1-2; 9 bases agree with TRBD1. The junction had 5 bases not matched to a gene; V was cut back by 6 bases and J by 6 bases. The CDR3 runs 13 residues. CDR1 and CDR2 from the germline V gene are MNHGY and SAAAGT. The CDR3 sequence: CASSPDRGDGYTF. The CDR3 DNA reads TGTGCCAGCAGCCCGGACAGGGGCGATGGCTACACCTTC.

This clonotype was seen many times. The chain has TRBV7-2 and TRBJ1-5; a possible D gene is TRBD1 (6 bases). Germline-derived CDR1 and CDR2 are SGHTA and FQGNSA. CDR3 length: 14 amino acids. Trimming cost V 6 bases and J 1 base, with 10 bases left between them. This chain's CDR3 is CASRPGQSNQPQHF. Written as DNA, the CDR3 is TGTGCCAGCAGACCGGGACAAAGCAATCAGCCCCAGCATTTT. The full variable domain, with the rest looked up from reference TRBV7-2 and TRBJ1-5, is GAGVSQSPSNKVTEKGKDVELRCDPISGHTALYWYRQSLGQGLEFLIYFQGNSAPDKSGLPSDRFSAERTGGSVSTLTIQRTQQEDSAVYLCASRPGQSNQPQHFGDGTRLSIL.